The present T cell receptor (beta chain) was sequenced within a study of response to subunit inactivated influenza vaccine (dated by TCRdb to between 2018 and 2020). Turning to the overall study: To follow how T cells responded to a trivalent subunit inactivated influenza vaccine, the researchers relied on deep quantitative profiling of the T cell receptor repertoire.

CDR1 LNHNV and CDR2 YYDKDF are derived from the germline V gene (reference sequence). V loses 3 bases of germline sequence and J loses 8 bases, and the interval between the two ends is 8 bases. The CDR3 has 12 amino acids, counting the end cysteine and phenylalanine. Only the CDR3 region is kept as DNA, spanning 36 bases read in frame from base 1. The protocol used for the library was RT-PCR. Sequencing was carried out with an Illumina HiSeq 2500. TCRdb itself trimmed the public reads at Q25 with fastp, ran MiXCR and retained productive beta chains. Here each entry gathers all rows of one CDR3 protein and keeps the most common genes and DNA. The sample records some 300,000 distinct CDR3 sequences, 20% to 25% of which are singletons. Clones ranked in the top ten supply about 9.3% of the sample. Overall study results and their limits: According to the authors, only a limited number of new T cells may be recruited by each seasonal influenza vaccination.

This clonotype was observed a few times. Its antigen is unknown. No per-base quality is available; no much larger clone lies one base away. In this chain, TRBV15 is recombined with TRBJ2-1; the D gene assignment is ambiguous. The clonotype comes from a man aged 50 to 69 who received an inactivated influenza vaccine. Donor details come from another sample of the same person, matched by shared clones. The sequences come from PBMCs from blood, collected 21 months after vaccination. In nucleotide form, the sequence is TGTGCCACCAGCAGGCTGTACGATGAGCAGTTCTTC. This codes for CATSRLYDEQFF.